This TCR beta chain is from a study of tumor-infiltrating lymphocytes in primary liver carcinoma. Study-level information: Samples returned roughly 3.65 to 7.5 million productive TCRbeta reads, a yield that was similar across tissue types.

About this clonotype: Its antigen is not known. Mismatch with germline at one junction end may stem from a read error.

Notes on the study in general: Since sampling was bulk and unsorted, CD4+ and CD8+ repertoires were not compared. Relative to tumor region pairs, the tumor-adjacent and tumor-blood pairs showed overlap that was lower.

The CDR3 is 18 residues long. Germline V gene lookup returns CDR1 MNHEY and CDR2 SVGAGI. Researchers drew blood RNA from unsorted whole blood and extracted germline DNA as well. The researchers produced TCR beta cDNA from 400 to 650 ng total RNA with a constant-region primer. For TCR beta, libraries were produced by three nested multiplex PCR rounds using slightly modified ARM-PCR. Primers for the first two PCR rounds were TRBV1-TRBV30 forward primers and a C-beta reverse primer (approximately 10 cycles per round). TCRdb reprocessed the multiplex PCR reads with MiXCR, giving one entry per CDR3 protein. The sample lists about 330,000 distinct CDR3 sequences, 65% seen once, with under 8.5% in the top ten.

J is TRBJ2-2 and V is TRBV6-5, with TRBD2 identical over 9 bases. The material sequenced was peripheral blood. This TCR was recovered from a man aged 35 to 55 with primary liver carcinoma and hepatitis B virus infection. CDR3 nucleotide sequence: TGTGCCAGCAGTTACCCGACTGTAGCGGGGGCGAACACCGGGGAGCTGTCTTTT. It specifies CASSYPTVAGANTGELSF.